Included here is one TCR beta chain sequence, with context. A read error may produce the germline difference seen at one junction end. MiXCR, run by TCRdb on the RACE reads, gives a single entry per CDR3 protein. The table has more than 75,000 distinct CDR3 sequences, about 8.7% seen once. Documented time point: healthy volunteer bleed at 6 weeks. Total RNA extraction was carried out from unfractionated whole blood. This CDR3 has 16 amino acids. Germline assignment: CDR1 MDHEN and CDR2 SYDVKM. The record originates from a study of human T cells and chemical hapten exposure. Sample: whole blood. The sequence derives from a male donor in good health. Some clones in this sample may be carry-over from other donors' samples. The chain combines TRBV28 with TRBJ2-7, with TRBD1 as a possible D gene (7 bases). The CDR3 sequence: CARSLGGGTQLYEQYF. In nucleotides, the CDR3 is TGTGCCCGCAGTTTAGGGGGCGGGACACAACTCTACGAGCAGTACTTC.